One and the same sample provided the 8 T cell receptor beta chains below, sequenced in a study of blood T cell repertoires in COVID-19. Method: immunoSEQ multiplex PCR; TCRdb's copy keeps in-frame clones and lacks some. This table holds fewer than 500,000 clones, 87% found once. Specimen: PBMCs or T cells enriched from blood (not recorded which). These receptors were collected from a woman aged 18-29 years with acute COVID-19.

This chain connects TRBV19 to TRBJ1-1; TRBD1 agrees at 8 bases. Germline V CDR1 and CDR2: LNHDA, SQIVND (reference sequence). This CDR3 spans 15 amino acids. The V gene end was trimmed by 5 bases and the J gene end by 4 bases; junction bases not matched to a gene: 9. CDR3: CASSLQGDIATEAFF. CDR3 in DNA: TGTGCCAGTAGTCTACAGGGGGACATAGCCACTGAAGCTTTCTTT. The whole variable domain, filled in from reference TRBV19 and TRBJ1-1, reads DGGITQSPKYLFRKEGQNVTLSCEQNLNHDAMYWYRQDPGQGLRLIYYSQIVNDFQKGDIAEGYSVSREKKESFPLTVTSAQKNPTAFYLCASSLQGDIATEAFFGQGTRLTVV.

The CDR3 DNA follows: TGTGCCAGCAGTGCCGGACAGGGTAGATATGGCTACACCTTC. It is translated as CASSAGQGRYGYTF. This sequence joins TRBV28 and TRBJ1-2; 8 positions agree with TRBD1. CDR1 is MDHEN, CDR2 SYDVKM, per germline. The junction had 7 bases not matched to a gene; V was cut back by 5 bases and J by 5 bases. CDR3 size: 14 residues.

The chain has TRBV19 and TRBJ2-7; D not certain. V dropped 5 bases and J dropped 6 bases, with 17 bases sitting between them. The length of the CDR3 is 14 residues. Germline V gene sequence: CDR1 LNHDA, CDR2 SQIVND (reference sequence). Written as DNA, the CDR3 is TGTGCCAGTAGTTCTTTTAGTACGGCGGTCGAGCAGTACTTC. Encoded protein: CASSSFSTAVEQYF.

The V and J genes are TRBV30 and TRBJ1-5, with D possibly matching TRBD1 (6 bases). The V end was cut by 5 bases, the J end by 2 bases, with 25 bases between. Germline V gene data show CDR1 as GTSNPN and CDR2 as SVGIG (reference sequence). The CDR3 runs 18 residues. The CDR3 is CAWFQLAGEIRGNQPQHF. The DNA of the CDR3 is TGTGCCTGGTTCCAATTAGCAGGGGAGATTAGGGGCAATCAGCCCCAGCATTTT.

The rearrangement uses TRBV7-2 and TRBJ1-5; the D is unclear. The CDR3 sequence is 14 residues long. V was cut by 5 bases and J by 4 bases, with 12 bases left in between. The germline V gene has CDR1 SGHTA and CDR2 FQGNSA. This CDR3 reads CASSPDGANQPQHF. DNA for the CDR3: TGTGCCAGCAGCCCCGACGGAGCTAATCAGCCCCAGCATTTT.

The chain is built from TRBV15 and TRBJ2-7, with TRBD1 matching over 9 bases. Losses at the gene ends were 3 bases for V and 2 bases for J; bases not matched to a gene: 5. Germline loops: CDR1 LNHNV, CDR2 YYDKDF (reference sequence). CDR3 length equals 15 residues. Here the CDR3 reads CATSSGDRATYEQYF. The CDR3, as DNA: TGTGCCACCAGCAGCGGGGACAGGGCGACCTACGAGCAGTACTTC.

This clone was recorded once. The chain joins TRBV5-4 to TRBJ2-3; D unclear. Trimming pared 0 bases from V and 4 bases from J, leaving 12 bases between. Germline CDR1 and CDR2: SGHNT and YYREEE (reference sequence). CDR3 length: 15 amino acids. CDR3 sequence (DNA): TGTGCCAGCAGCTTGGCCCTGACATATCCAGATACGCAGTATTTT. It codes for CASSLALTYPDTQYF.

The chain combines TRBV10-3 with TRBJ2-5; 7 nucleotides line up with TRBD1. The J segment lost 6 bases and the V segment lost 10 bases, leaving 11 bases of the junction unmatched. In germline, CDR1 is ENHRY, CDR2 SYGVKD. This CDR3 spans 13 amino acids. Written as DNA, the CDR3 is TGTGCCACCTGCCAAGACAGGGAACAGACCCAGTACTTC. Its translation: CATCQDREQTQYF.